These 6 T cell receptor beta chains came from one sample sequenced in a study of T cell responses to AZD1222 COVID-19 vaccine. Only in-frame clones appear in the TCRdb table, and some are missing; sequencing was by immunoSEQ multiplex PCR. The data contain some 150,000 clones, 89% of them singletons. The sequencing here drew on peripheral blood, taken on day 0 of AZD1222 vaccination. The receptors were gathered from an adult in good health.

This clone was seen a few times. The rearrangement links TRBV29-1 to TRBJ1-2; unclear D gene. The CDR3 totals 13 residues. Between the trimmed V and J ends, which lost 3 bases and 7 bases, there was a span of 15 bases. The germline gives CDR1 SQVTM, CDR2 ANQGSEA. CDR3: CSVEAPRLRGYTF. CDR3 in DNA: TGCAGCGTTGAGGCCCCCCGATTGCGTGGCTACACCTTC.

The V and J genes are TRBV6-6 and TRBJ1-1; D not certain. The ends were cut back, 5 bases at V and 6 bases at J, with 7 bases in the middle. CDR1 is MNHNY, CDR2 SVGAGI, per germline (reference sequence). The CDR3 totals 11 residues. Here the CDR3 reads CASSRGSEAFF. CDR3 nucleotide sequence: TGTGCCAGCAGTCGCGGCTCTGAAGCTTTCTTT.

This sequence joins TRBV2 and TRBJ1-3; a possible D gene is TRBD1 (5 bases). Trimming cost V 4 bases and J 0 bases, with 16 bases left between them. The length of the CDR3 is 17 residues. Germline CDR1 and CDR2: SNHLY and FYNNEI. In DNA, the CDR3 is TGTGCCAGCAGTGGGCCGGGACTCCTGAGCTCTGGAAACACCATATATTTT. Translated: CASSGPGLLSSGNTIYF.

The chain recombines TRBV6-5 with TRBJ1-2; D unclear. In germline, CDR1 is MNHEY, CDR2 SVGAGI. V shed 6 bases and J shed 5 bases, with 16 bases lying between them. CDR3 length: 14 residues. CDR3 in DNA: TGTGCCAGCAGCTTTTTGAACGTAGGGTATGGCTACACCTTC. This encodes CASSFLNVGYGYTF.

The J gene is TRBJ2-7, the V gene TRBV4-1; 7 bases are shared with TRBD1. This CDR3 is built from 16 residues. From germline, CDR1 is MGHRA and CDR2 YSYEKL. J lost 2 bases, V lost 1 base, and 8 bases had no gene match. The CDR3 is CASSQVIGQGAYEQYF. The CDR3 DNA follows: TGCGCCAGCAGCCAAGTGATCGGGCAGGGGGCCTACGAGCAGTACTTC.

The chain combines TRBV6-2 or TRBV6-3 with TRBJ2-3; D tentatively reads TRBD1 or TRBD2 (6 bases each). The germline gives CDR1 MNHEY, CDR2 SVGEGT. V was clipped by 2 bases and J by 6 bases, with 21 bases between them. The CDR3 totals 17 residues. The CDR3 DNA follows: TGTGCCAGCAGTTACCGGACCCCTCGTGGGGGGCGGGATACGCAGTATTTT. The encoded protein is CASSYRTPRGGRDTQYF.